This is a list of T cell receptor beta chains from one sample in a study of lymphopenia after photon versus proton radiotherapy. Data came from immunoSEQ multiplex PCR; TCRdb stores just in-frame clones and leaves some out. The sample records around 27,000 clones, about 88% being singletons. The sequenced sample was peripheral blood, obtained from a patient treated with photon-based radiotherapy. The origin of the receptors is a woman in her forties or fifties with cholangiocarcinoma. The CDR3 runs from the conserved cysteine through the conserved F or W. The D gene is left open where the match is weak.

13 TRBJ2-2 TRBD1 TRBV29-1 CSVGQGNTGELFF
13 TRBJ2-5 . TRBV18 CASSSGVGETQYF
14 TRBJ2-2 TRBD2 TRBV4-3 CASSQDGGVGELFF
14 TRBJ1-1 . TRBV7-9 CASSTAGEGGLAFF
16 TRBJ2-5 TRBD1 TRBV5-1 CASSPTGFFSQETQYF
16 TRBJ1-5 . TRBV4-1 CASSQDVTFSNQPQHF
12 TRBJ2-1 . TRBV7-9 CASSFSVGEQFF
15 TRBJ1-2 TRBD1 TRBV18 CASSPAGTGGSGYTF
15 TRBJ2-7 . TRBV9 CASSVAGDISYEQYF
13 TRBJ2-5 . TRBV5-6 CASSLRGQETQYF
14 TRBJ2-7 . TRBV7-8 CASSFGRFSYEQYF
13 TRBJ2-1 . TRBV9 CASSADTDNEQFF
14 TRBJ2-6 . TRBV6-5 CASRRDSGANVLTF
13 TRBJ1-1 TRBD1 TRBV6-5 CASNTGGFTEAFF
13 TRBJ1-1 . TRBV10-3 CAAKSELNTEAFF
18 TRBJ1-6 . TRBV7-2 CASSQQGLRASRDSPLHF
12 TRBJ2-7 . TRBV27 CASSETGYEQYF
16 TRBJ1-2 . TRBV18 CASSPYRGRGRYGYTF
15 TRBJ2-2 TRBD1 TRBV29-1 CSVVQGALNTGELFF
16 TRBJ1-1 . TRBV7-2 CASTPSLSPGNTEAFF
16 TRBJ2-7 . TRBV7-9 CASSFTGAGHGYEQYF
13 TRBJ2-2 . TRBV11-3 CASSLRDPGELFF
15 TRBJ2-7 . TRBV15 CATSSGVKGTYEQYF
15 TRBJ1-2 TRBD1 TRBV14 CASSLRTGWNYGYTF
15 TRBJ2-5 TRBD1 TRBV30 CAWSPGTGIEETQYF
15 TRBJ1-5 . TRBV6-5 CASSLHGSSNQPQHF
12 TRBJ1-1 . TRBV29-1 CSGDVSNTEAFF
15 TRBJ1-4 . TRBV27 CASSRWGGGNEKLFF
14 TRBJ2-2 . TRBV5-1 CASSFERNTGELFF
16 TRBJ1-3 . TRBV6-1 CASSEGQGLGGNTIYF
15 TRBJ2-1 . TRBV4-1 CASSQDWRGEREQFF
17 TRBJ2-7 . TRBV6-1 CASSVRSLGGGSYEQYF
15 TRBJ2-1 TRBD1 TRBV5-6 CASSRRQGSYNEQFF
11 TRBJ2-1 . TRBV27 CASSEYNEQFF
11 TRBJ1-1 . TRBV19 CASSINRRAFF